One sample yielded the 15 T cell receptor beta chains listed below, sequenced in a study of blood T cell repertoires in COVID-19. Repertoires were generated with immunoSEQ multiplex PCR, while TCRdb's copy carries only in-frame clones and drops some. The sample has about 90,000 clones; 80% to 95% are singletons. Source material: peripheral blood. Source of these receptors: a woman in her fifties or sixties with active COVID-19.

The J gene is TRBJ1-2, the V gene TRBV28; TRBD1 is a possible D gene (6 bases). The V gene lost 5 bases and the J gene lost 8 bases, with 24 bases spanning the gap. Germline-derived CDR1 and CDR2 are MDHEN and SYDVKM. The CDR3 is 16 amino acids. The CDR3 region has the DNA TGTGCCAGCAGTGGCATAACAGGGTTTGGCGGGAGAGGCTACACCTTC. It is translated as CASSGITGFGGRGYTF.

The rearrangement uses TRBV6-2 or TRBV6-3 and TRBJ2-2; 7 nucleotides line up with TRBD2. Germline-derived CDR1 and CDR2 are MNHEY and SVGEGT. This CDR3 contains 19 residues. The J segment lost 7 bases and the V segment lost 2 bases, leaving 19 bases of the junction unmatched. For the CDR3, the DNA is TGTGCCAGCAGTTACCCCTCCTGGCGGGGGAGTGCCGAGGTCGGGGAGCTGTTTTTT. Protein: CASSYPSWRGSAEVGELFF.

This clone has just one count. The chain has TRBV6-6 and TRBJ2-1; D unresolved. Germline V gene sequence: CDR1 MNHNY, CDR2 SVGAGI (reference sequence). The CDR3 is 15 residues long. The V and J ends lost 0 bases and 3 bases respectively, with 9 bases between them. The CDR3 loop is CASSYSRSFYNEQFF. CDR3 coding DNA: TGTGCCAGCAGTTACTCGAGGAGTTTCTACAATGAGCAGTTCTTC.

This sequence joins TRBV6-5 and TRBJ1-2; 9 bases fit TRBD1. With 6 bases clipped from V and 4 bases from J, the junction kept 6 bases outside the gene matches. Germline CDR1 MNHEY, CDR2 SVGAGI. The CDR3 sequence is 14 residues long. CDR3: CASRAGTGIYGYTF. In DNA form, the CDR3 reads TGTGCCAGCAGAGCCGGGACAGGGATCTATGGCTACACCTTC.

The rearrangement links TRBV6-5 to TRBJ1-1; possible D gene TRBD1, 5 bases. V lost 10 bases to trimming and J lost 4 bases, with 16 bases between them. In germline, CDR1 is MNHEY, CDR2 SVGAGI. The CDR3 has 13 amino acids. The CDR3 region is CATIRPGGTEAFF. In DNA form, the CDR3 reads TGTGCCACCATCCGGCCGGGGGGCACTGAAGCTTTCTTT.

This chain links TRBV7-2 with TRBJ2-3; TRBD2 matches at 10 bases. After removal of 5 bases from V and 5 bases from J, the junction contained 13 bases not matched to a gene. The CDR3 loop spans 17 amino acids. Germline CDR1 is SGHTA and CDR2 is FQGNSA. The CDR3, as DNA: TGTGCCAGCAGCCCCCAAGGGAGCGGGGGGGCTATAGATACGCAGTATTTT. Its protein is CASSPQGSGGAIDTQYF.

The chain employs TRBV27 and TRBJ2-7; maybe TRBD1 (6 bases). The CDR3 is 14 amino acids. In germline, CDR1 is MNHEY, CDR2 SMNVEV (reference sequence). V lost 3 bases, J lost 3 bases, and 12 bases lay in between. The CDR3 DNA follows: TGTGCCAGCAGTTTGGGGACAAAAGGCTACGAGCAGTACTTC. This sequence encodes CASSLGTKGYEQYF.

The genes are TRBV7-8 and TRBJ1-1; no firm D call. Trimming removed 1 base at V and 0 bases at J, with 9 bases between. Germline values: CDR1 SGHVS, CDR2 FQNEAQ. The CDR3 has 15 residues. The CDR3 bases are TGTGCCAGCAGCTTAGACGCGGCCATGAACACTGAAGCTTTCTTT. The encoded protein is CASSLDAAMNTEAFF.

The chain employs TRBV7-3 and TRBJ2-1; 9 bases map to TRBD2. Losses at the gene ends were 5 bases for V and 3 bases for J; bases not matched to a gene: 5. Germline V gives CDR1 SGHTA, CDR2 FQGTGA. CDR3 length: 15 amino acids. In DNA, the CDR3 is TGTGCCAGCAGCCTTAGCGGGAGCAGCTACAATGAGCAGTTCTTC. It encodes CASSLSGSSYNEQFF.

The rearrangement uses TRBV7-8 and TRBJ2-2; TRBD2 agrees at 8 bases. V gave up 0 bases and J gave up 3 bases; unmatched junction bases: 3. The CDR3 length is 16 residues. Germline V gives CDR1 SGHVS, CDR2 FQNEAQ. CDR3 loop: CASSLASGDYTGELFF. In DNA, the CDR3 is TGTGCCAGCAGCTTAGCTAGCGGGGACTACACCGGGGAGCTGTTTTTT.

The J gene is TRBJ1-1, the V gene TRBV19; TRBD1 matches 7 bases. The germline CDR1 and CDR2 sequences are LNHDA and SQIVND (reference sequence). The V gene end was trimmed by 4 bases and the J gene end by 2 bases; junction bases not matched to a gene: 7. This CDR3 spans 15 amino acids. CDR3 region: CASSTIGGGNTEAFF. The CDR3 DNA reads TGTGCCAGTAGTACGATAGGGGGCGGAAACACTGAAGCTTTCTTT.

The DNA of the CDR3 is TGTGCCAGCTCACCATCGGGGCGGGGGGCCTACGTGGCAGATACGCAGTATTTT. It is translated as CASSPSGRGAYVADTQYF. The V call is TRBV18, the J call TRBJ2-3, with 8 bases lining up with TRBD2. The CDR3 contains 18 residues. Germline CDR1 and CDR2: KGHSH and LQKENI. The trim removed 2 bases at V and 4 bases at J, leaving 14 bases unmatched. Full variable domain (remainder filled in from reference TRBV18 and TRBJ2-3): NAGVMQNPRHLVRRRGQEARLRCSPMKGHSHVYWYRQLPEEGLKFMVYLQKENIIDESGMPKERFSAEFPKEGPSILRIQQVVRGDSAAYFCASSPSGRGAYVADTQYFGPGTRLTVL.

This chain connects TRBV2 to TRBJ2-7, with TRBD2 matching over 10 bases. Germline assignment: CDR1 SNHLY and CDR2 FYNNEI. The CDR3 spans 16 residues. After removal of 5 bases from V and 0 bases from J, the junction contained 7 bases not matched to a gene. In DNA, the CDR3 is TGTGCCAGCAGTCTATCTATAGCGGGGGGCTCCTACGAGCAGTACTTC. Protein product: CASSLSIAGGSYEQYF.

The V gene is TRBV5-4, the J gene TRBJ2-7, with TRBD1 matching 10 bases. The V gene's germline CDR1 is SGHNT and CDR2 YYREEE (reference sequence). V was pared by 3 bases and J by 5 bases, with 5 bases of the junction left unmatched. The CDR3 covers 14 residues. The CDR3 region is CASSSGQGGHEQYF. CDR3 nucleotides: TGTGCCAGCAGCTCAGGACAGGGGGGCCACGAGCAGTACTTC.

This sequence joins TRBV19 and TRBJ2-2, with TRBD1 matching over 9 bases. CDR1 is LNHDA and CDR2 is SQIVND in the germline V gene (reference sequence). The CDR3 contains 16 residues. V lost 5 bases, J lost 5 bases, and 9 bases stayed unmatched. The DNA for the CDR3 is TGTGCCAGTAGTGTGTCGGACAGGGGCCTTACCGGGGAGCTGTTTTTT. Translated: CASSVSDRGLTGELFF. The variable domain in full, with the rest retrieved from reference TRBV19 and TRBJ2-2, is DGGITQSPKYLFRKEGQNVTLSCEQNLNHDAMYWYRQDPGQGLRLIYYSQIVNDFQKGDIAEGYSVSREKKESFPLTVTSAQKNPTAFYLCASSVSDRGLTGELFFGEGSRLTVL.